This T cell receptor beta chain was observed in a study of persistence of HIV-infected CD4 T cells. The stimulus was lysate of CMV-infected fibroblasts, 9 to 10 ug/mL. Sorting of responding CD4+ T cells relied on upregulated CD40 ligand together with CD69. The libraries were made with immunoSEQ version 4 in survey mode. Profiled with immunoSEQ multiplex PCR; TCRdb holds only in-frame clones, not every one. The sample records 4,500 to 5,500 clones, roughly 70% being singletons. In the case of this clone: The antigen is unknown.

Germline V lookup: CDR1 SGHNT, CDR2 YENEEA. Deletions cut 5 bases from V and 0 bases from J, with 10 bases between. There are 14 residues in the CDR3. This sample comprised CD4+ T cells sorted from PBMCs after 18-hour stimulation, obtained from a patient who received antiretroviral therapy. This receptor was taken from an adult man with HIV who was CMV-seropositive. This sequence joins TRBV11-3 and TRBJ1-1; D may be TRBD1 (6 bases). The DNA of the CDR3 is TGTGCCAGCAGCAAAGGGGGTCTGAACACTGAAGCTTTCTTT. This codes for CASSKGGLNTEAFF.